The next 8 T cell receptor beta chains were all read from a single sample in a study of vaccination and CD4 T cells after COVID-19. Noted treatment: roughly ten-day PBMC culture with coronavirus spike peptide pools or control peptides (ViraFEST assay). The Oncomine TCR Beta short-read assay was what sequenced the DNA obtained from cultured CD4+ T cells. One entry per CDR3 protein results from TCRdb running MiXCR on the PCR reads. The table has some 16,000 distinct CDR3 sequences, less than 40% seen once; the top ten hold about 23%. Their specific antigens are unknown. Specimen: CD4+ T cells from blood, cultured in vitro, collected before SARS-CoV-2 vaccination. These TCRs come from a human donor who received a COVID-19 vaccine.

The V call is TRBV18, the J call TRBJ2-7, with 11 bases fitting TRBD2. V gave up 6 bases and J gave up 7 bases; unmatched junction bases: 11. The CDR3 covers 15 residues. CDR1 KGHSH and CDR2 LQKENI come from the germline V gene. This CDR3 is CASSLTSGGIGEQYF. In DNA, the CDR3 is TGTGCCAGCTCTCTTACTAGCGGGGGAATAGGAGAGCAGTACTTC.

This clonotype was counted once. The genes are TRBV6-1 and TRBJ1-5; D may be TRBD1 (6 bases). CDR1 is MNHNS, CDR2 SASEGT, per germline. CDR3 length: 14 amino acids. V was cut by 6 bases and J by 3 bases, with 12 bases left in between. The DNA for the CDR3 is TGTGCCAGCAGGGGGGGACAATTCAATCAGCCCCAGCATTTT. Its translation: CASRGGQFNQPQHF.

The chain joins TRBV19 to TRBJ2-5, with D perhaps being TRBD1 or TRBD2 (6 bases each). CDR3 length: 16 residues. Germline V CDR1 and CDR2: LNHDA, SQIVND (reference sequence). V lost 10 bases and J 4 bases, leaving 25 bases between the germline ends. This CDR3 reads CATTPHRGERLETQYF. The CDR3 DNA follows: TGTGCCACGACTCCCCATAGGGGGGAGAGATTAGAGACCCAGTACTTC. Looking up the rest from reference TRBV19 and TRBJ2-5 gives the full variable domain: DGGITQSPKYLFRKEGQNVTLSCEQNLNHDAMYWYRQDPGQGLRLIYYSQIVNDFQKGDIAEGYSVSREKKESFPLTVTSAQKNPTAFYLCATTPHRGERLETQYFGPGTRLLVL.

This chain joins TRBV6-1 and TRBJ2-2; D may be TRBD1 (6 bases). Trimming removed 6 bases from V and 1 base from J, with 12 bases in between. The germline gives CDR1 MNHNS, CDR2 SASEGT. There are 15 residues in the CDR3. In DNA form, the CDR3 reads TGTGCCAGCAGAGTGACAGGAGAGAACACCGGGGAGCTGTTTTTT. This codes for CASRVTGENTGELFF.

This chain uses TRBV3-1 with TRBJ1-6, with 7 bases identical to TRBD1. Looked up from germline, CDR1 is LGHDT and CDR2 is YNNKEL (reference sequence). The CDR3 extends over 17 amino acids. The V segment lost 1 base and the J segment 7 bases; nucleotides outside the gene matches: 10. The CDR3 protein is CASSQASFRTGNSPLHF. For the CDR3, the DNA is TGTGCCAGCAGCCAAGCGTCTTTCAGGACAGGCAATTCACCCCTCCACTTT.

This clonotype was recorded a few times. The rearrangement links TRBV20-1 to TRBJ1-2; 8 bases align to TRBD1. The V gene's germline CDR1 is DFQATT and CDR2 SNEGSKA (reference sequence). The CDR3 is made up of 14 amino acids. The trim removed 2 bases at V and 6 bases at J, leaving 8 bases unmatched. CDR3 protein: CSARPRQGTDGYTF. The CDR3, as DNA: TGCAGTGCTAGACCCAGACAGGGGACGGATGGCTACACCTTC.

This chain joins TRBV7-9 and TRBJ1-6; the D is unclear. Looked up from germline, CDR1 is SEHNR and CDR2 is FQNEAQ (reference sequence). The CDR3 totals 15 residues. Trimming removed 0 bases at V and 8 bases at J, with 11 bases between. The CDR3 loop reads CASSLASGSHSPLHF. CDR3 nucleotides: TGTGCCAGCAGCTTAGCGTCAGGATCGCATTCACCCCTCCACTTT.

This clonotype showed up just a few times. The chain uses TRBV7-9 and TRBJ2-1; 8 bases are shared with TRBD1. Per the germline V gene, CDR1 is SEHNR and CDR2 is FQNEAQ (reference sequence). V gave up 5 bases and J gave up 5 bases; unmatched junction bases: 8. The CDR3 has 15 residues. The CDR3 here is CASSALGQVHNEQFF. The DNA of the CDR3 is TGTGCCAGCAGCGCATTGGGACAGGTCCACAATGAGCAGTTCTTC.